This TCR beta chain was retrieved from a study of early T cells in non-severe SARS-CoV-2 infection. Whole-study context: Unpaired chains resulted from sequencing bulk RNA of unsorted whole blood.

The CDR3 has 15 residues. The germline V and J ends were trimmed by 3 bases and 3 bases, with 9 bases remaining between them. Germline CDR1 and CDR2: KGHSH and LQKENI. Unique molecular identifier tags were affixed to discrete cDNA molecules. TCRdb processed the 5' RACE reads anew with MiXCR; each CDR3 protein has one entry. The sample consists of about 60,000 distinct CDR3 sequences, around 19% of them appearing once. Source: whole blood, taken at baseline. This TCR came from an adult who was a healthcare worker with PCR-confirmed SARS-CoV-2 infection or an uninfected control (not recorded which). The V gene is TRBV18, the J gene TRBJ2-6; TRBD1 is a possible D gene (6 bases). CDR3 amino acids: CASSPAGVGANVLTF. The CDR3 DNA reads as TGTGCCAGCTCACCCGCAGGGGTTGGGGCCAACGTCCTGACTTTC.